This TCR beta chain was identified in a study of OX40 agonist ivuxolimab in advanced cancers. Study in general: Patients were treated with intravenous ivuxolimab, dosed at 0.01 to 10 mg/kg and infused every 2 weeks. Study observations and caveats: The antigen specificity of the peripheral T cells (those that were expanded) was not determined. At 0.1 to 3.0 mg/kg, clonal expansion of CD4+ and CD8+ blood T cells had occurred by week 6.

V shed 3 bases and J shed 8 bases, with 16 bases lying between them. Germline V lookup: CDR1 SNHLY, CDR2 FYNNEI. CDR3 length equals 14 residues. Data came from immunoSEQ multiplex PCR; TCRdb stores just in-frame clones and leaves some out. Of 52,000 or so clones listed, over 75% are singletons. Points on this clone: Antigen unknown.

This TCR was recovered from an adult with an advanced solid tumor such as melanoma, head and neck, liver or kidney cancer. The genes are TRBV2 and TRBJ1-2; D not resolved. Here the sequenced sample was CD4+ or CD8+ T cells sorted from blood, taken in a trial of the OX40 agonist ivuxolimab. CDR3 sequence (DNA): TGTGCCAGCAGTGAGGTCTCCTACACGGGGGGCTACACCTTC. Encoded protein: CASSEVSYTGGYTF.